The 2 T cell receptor beta chains presented below share a single source sample, sequenced in a study of spatial heterogeneity in lung cancer. Regarding time point: blood at routine non-recurrence follow-up after resection. Each CDR3 protein gets one entry after TCRdb re-called the 5' RACE reads with MiXCR. This sample has roughly 110,000 distinct CDR3 sequences, with 10% to 13% found just once. This sample comprised PBMCs, obtained at follow-up. These receptors were collected from a female donor with early-stage non-small cell lung cancer.

This chain links TRBV2 with TRBJ1-2; 12 bases map to TRBD1. Germline V gene sequence: CDR1 SNHLY, CDR2 FYNNEI. Trimming removed 5 bases from V and 5 bases from J; junction bases left unmatched: 9. CDR3 length equals 16 residues. The chain's CDR3 is CASSPGQGALTYGYTF. The CDR3 DNA reads TGTGCCAGCAGTCCGGGACAGGGGGCGCTTACTTATGGCTACACCTTC.

The chain uses TRBV30 and TRBJ1-4; maybe TRBD1 (5 bases). Deletions cut 3 bases from V and 4 bases from J, with 12 bases between. CDR3 size: 14 residues. The V gene's germline CDR1 is GTSNPN and CDR2 SVGIG (reference sequence). The CDR3 spells CAWRATANNEKLFF. DNA of the CDR3: TGTGCCTGGAGGGCGACAGCCAATAATGAAAAACTGTTTTTT.